These 28 T cell receptor beta chains originate from one sample sequenced in a study of blood T cell repertoires in COVID-19. Measured with immunoSEQ multiplex PCR; TCRdb has only the in-frame clones, and not every one. Among around 310,000 clones, 90% were seen once, and the ten largest hold around 0.98%. Sequencing was carried out using peripheral blood. Receptors originate from a woman in her thirties or forties with COVID-19, enrolled during active disease.

V gene TRBV28 combines with J gene TRBJ2-1; no firm D call. Germline V gene sequence: CDR1 MDHEN, CDR2 SYDVKM. The V gene lost 2 bases and the J gene lost 7 bases, with 9 bases spanning the gap. The length of the CDR3 is 13 residues. Here the CDR3 reads CASSLKWLNEQFF. For the CDR3, the DNA is TGTGCCAGCAGTTTAAAGTGGCTTAATGAGCAGTTCTTC.

This rearrangement joins TRBV5-5 to TRBJ1-6, with TRBD1 matching over 8 bases. This CDR3 contains 15 residues. Germline trimming cut 0 bases from V and 11 bases from J; bases unmatched to any gene: 7. From germline, CDR1 is SGHKS and CDR2 YYEKEE (reference sequence). DNA for the CDR3: TGTGCCAGCAGCTTGGGGGGGACAGGAAACGCACCCCTCCACTTT. Residues: CASSLGGTGNAPLHF.

The chain employs TRBV7-3 and TRBJ1-4, with 10 bases identical to TRBD1. V lost 4 bases and J lost 8; bases outside the gene matches: 7. This CDR3 spans 15 amino acids. Per germline, CDR1 SGHTA and CDR2 FQGTGA. The CDR3 DNA reads TGTGCCAGCAGCTCTCCGGGACAGGGGAAGGAAAAACTGTTTTTT. This translates into CASSSPGQGKEKLFF. Variable domain in full (rest from reference TRBV7-3 and TRBJ1-4): GAGVSQTPSNKVTEKGKYVELRCDPISGHTALYWYRQSLGQGPEFLIYFQGTGAADDSGLPNDRFFAVRPEGSVSTLKIQRTERGDSAVYLCASSSPGQGKEKLFFGSGTQLSVL.

The chain recombines TRBV2 with TRBJ1-1; 10 bases line up with TRBD1. The CDR3 spans 14 residues. Germline CDR1 reads SNHLY; CDR2 reads FYNNEI. The trim removed 4 bases at V and 7 bases at J, leaving 6 bases unmatched. CDR3 sequence reads: CASSAGTGEIEAFF. CDR3 bases: TGTGCCAGCAGTGCCGGGACAGGGGAAATTGAAGCTTTCTTT. The complete variable domain, with remaining parts taken from reference TRBV2 and TRBJ1-1, reads EPEVTQTPSHQVTQMGQEVILRCVPISNHLYFYWYRQILGQKVEFLVSFYNNEISEKSEIFDDQFSVERPDGSNFTLKIRSTKLEDSAMYFCASSAGTGEIEAFFGQGTRLTVV.

The chain employs TRBV5-6 and TRBJ2-1, with D possibly being TRBD1 (6 bases). CDR1 SGHDT and CDR2 YYEEEE come from the germline V gene. The V end lost 3 bases, the J end lost 12 bases, and 19 bases lay between the germline ends. The CDR3 is 14 residues long. The CDR3 DNA reads TGTGCCAGCAGCTACCCAGACAGGTCACCTTGGCAGTTCTTC. Its protein is CASSYPDRSPWQFF.

The V call is TRBV11-2, the J call TRBJ1-4; D is possibly TRBD1 (5 bases). Trimming took 8 bases from V and 7 from J, leaving 14 bases between them. The CDR3 length is 13 residues. In germline, CDR1 is SGHAT, CDR2 FQNNGV. CDR3: CASGRDLGEKLFF. DNA for the CDR3: TGTGCCAGCGGCCGGGACTTAGGTGAAAAACTGTTTTTT.

The chain joins TRBV6-2 or TRBV6-3 to TRBJ2-5, with D possibly matching TRBD1 (5 bases). Per the germline V gene, CDR1 is MNHEY and CDR2 is SVGEGT. The germline V and J ends were trimmed by 0 bases and 5 bases, with 10 bases remaining between them. The CDR3 extends over 14 amino acids. Written as DNA, the CDR3 is TGTGCCAGCAGTTACTCCAGGGTTGTGGAGACCCAGTACTTC. It translates to CASSYSRVVETQYF.

V and J are TRBV19 and TRBJ1-1; perhaps TRBD1 as D (6 bases). Between the trimmed V and J ends, which lost 7 bases and 4 bases, there was a span of 19 bases. Per germline, CDR1 LNHDA and CDR2 SQIVND (reference sequence). This CDR3 region has 15 residues. DNA for the CDR3: TGTGCCAGTACCGAAAGGGACGGGGGGCTCACTGAAGCTTTCTTT. Translation gives CASTERDGGLTEAFF.

V is TRBV28 and J is TRBJ2-7, with a possible D match to TRBD1 (5 bases). Germline V gene data show CDR1 as MDHEN and CDR2 as SYDVKM. Trimming removed 2 bases from V and 5 bases from J, with 13 bases in between. CDR3 length: 14 amino acids. In DNA form, the CDR3 reads TGTGCCAGCAGTTTAGTGCAGGGTCAGGACGAGCAGTACTTC. The encoded protein is CASSLVQGQDEQYF.

This clone has more than one count but fewer than ten. The J gene is TRBJ2-3, the V gene TRBV5-1; D not certain. Between the trimmed V and J ends, which lost 3 bases and 1 base, there was a span of 9 bases. The V gene's germline CDR1 is SGHRS and CDR2 YFSETQ. The CDR3 contains 14 residues. In nucleotides, the CDR3 is TGCGCCAGCAGCTATGCCGTAGGCACAGATACGCAGTATTTT. This codes for CASSYAVGTDTQYF.

V and J are TRBV12-3 or TRBV12-4 and TRBJ1-2; maybe TRBD1 (5 bases). The CDR3 covers 13 residues. Trimming pared 3 bases from V and 4 bases from J, leaving 9 bases between. The CDR3 protein is CASSFGGGYGYTF. The CDR3 DNA sequence: TGTGCCAGCAGTTTCGGGGGGGGCTATGGCTACACCTTC.

J is TRBJ2-1 and V is TRBV4-3, with 9 nucleotides matching TRBD1. The CDR3 length is 17 residues. Germline V gene sequence: CDR1 LGHNA, CDR2 YSLEER. V lost 3 bases to trimming and J lost 0 bases; unmatched junction nucleotides: 6. The CDR3 DNA is TGCGCCAGCAGCCAGAAACCGGGACAGGGCTCCTACAATGAGCAGTTCTTC. Its protein product is CASSQKPGQGSYNEQFF.

There are a few counts of this clone. The rearrangement links TRBV14 to TRBJ1-6; possibly TRBD1 for D (5 bases). The CDR3 is 15 residues long. V lost 1 base and J 6 bases, leaving 10 bases between the germline ends. Germline CDR1 is SGHDN and CDR2 is FVKESK. Here the CDR3 DNA reads TGTGCCAGCAGCCAAGGACAGCTGGGTAATTCACCCCTCCACTTT. Translation gives CASSQGQLGNSPLHF.

The V call is TRBV6-4, the J call TRBJ2-1; D is unresolved. The ends were cut back, 5 bases at V and 5 bases at J, with 10 bases in the middle. This CDR3 is 13 amino acids long. Per the germline V gene, CDR1 is MRHNA and CDR2 is SNTAGT. Here the CDR3 DNA reads TGTGCCAGCAGTAGAGAAAGCAACAATGAGCAGTTCTTC. Translated: CASSRESNNEQFF.

The rearrangement joins TRBV7-8 to TRBJ1-6; possibly TRBD1 for D (5 bases). Germline V lookup: CDR1 SGHVS, CDR2 FQNEAQ. CDR3 length equals 15 residues. With 1 base removed from V and 7 bases from J, the gap between germline ends came to 11 bases. CDR3 in amino acids: CASSLVETANSPLHF. The DNA of the CDR3 is TGTGCCAGCAGCTTAGTTGAGACAGCGAATTCACCCCTCCACTTT. Based on the CDR3 plus reference TRBV7-8 and TRBJ1-6, the full variable domain is GAGVSQSPRYKVAKRGQDVALRCDPISGHVSLFWYQQALGQGPEFLTYFQNEAQLDKSGLPSDRFFAERPEGSVSTLKIQRTQQEDSAVYLCASSLVETANSPLHFGNGTRLTVT.

The V gene is TRBV24-1, the J gene TRBJ2-5, with TRBD1 identical over 8 bases. The germline gives CDR1 KGHDR, CDR2 SFDVKD. CDR3 size: 15 residues. Trimming cost V 3 bases and J 5 bases; bases outside gene matches: 7. CDR3: CATSDLDREGETQYF. In nucleotides, the CDR3 is TGTGCCACCAGTGATCTGGACAGGGAAGGCGAGACCCAGTACTTC.

The V call is TRBV27, the J call TRBJ2-2, with a weak D call TRBD1 (5 bases). The CDR3 runs 17 residues. V lost 3 bases and J lost 6, with 20 bases in between. CDR1 MNHEY and CDR2 SMNVEV come from the germline V gene (reference sequence). The CDR3 DNA reads TGTGCCAGCAGTTTGCGATCACAGGCCCACACGTCCGGGGAGCTGTTTTTT. It specifies CASSLRSQAHTSGELFF.

The chain uses TRBV10-2 and TRBJ2-3; the match to TRBD2 covers 16 bases. Germline lookup yields CDR1 WSHSY and CDR2 SAAADI. The CDR3 sequence is 18 residues long. Trimming cost V 6 bases and J 0 bases; bases outside gene matches: 6. In DNA form, the CDR3 reads TGCGCCAGCAGGTCTCCGGGACTAGCGGGGGGGAGCACAGATACGCAGTATTTT. Translated, it gives CASRSPGLAGGSTDTQYF.

This chain connects TRBV10-3 to TRBJ2-2, with 7 bases lining up with TRBD1. V was clipped by 10 bases and J by 6 bases; unmatched bases: 2. CDR3 length: 11 residues. Germline lookup yields CDR1 ENHRY and CDR2 SYGVKD. DNA for the CDR3: TGTGCCAGCACAGGGGCCGGGGAGCTGTTTTTT. Its translation is CASTGAGELFF.

The chain combines TRBV28 with TRBJ2-1; 9 nucleotides match TRBD1. CDR3 length equals 14 residues. Per germline, CDR1 MDHEN and CDR2 SYDVKM. Unmatched junction bases numbered 10, after V lost 7 bases and J lost 9 bases. Written as DNA, the CDR3 is TGTGCCAGCATCACCGGGGACAGGGATACTGAGCAGTTCTTC. Residues: CASITGDRDTEQFF.

CDR3 protein: CASSIPGLAGLVWEQYF. DNA for the CDR3: TGTGCCAGCAGTATCCCGGGACTAGCGGGACTTGTGTGGGAGCAGTACTTC. This chain uses TRBV28 with TRBJ2-7, with TRBD2 matching over 13 bases. The junction had 14 bases not matched to a gene; V was cut back by 5 bases and J by 7 bases. CDR1 and CDR2 (germline): MDHEN, SYDVKM. The CDR3 totals 17 residues.

V and J are TRBV9 and TRBJ1-1; D unclear. Germline V gene data show CDR1 as SGDLS and CDR2 as YYNGEE. This CDR3 has 14 amino acids. V was shortened by 4 bases and J by 2 bases, with 12 bases between the two germline ends. CDR3 in amino acids: CASSPNLPNTEAFF. DNA for the CDR3: TGTGCCAGCAGCCCTAATCTGCCTAACACTGAAGCTTTCTTT. The entire variable domain, with the rest obtained from reference TRBV9 and TRBJ1-1, is as follows: DSGVTQTPKHLITATGQRVTLRCSPRSGDLSVYWYQQSLDQGLQFLIQYYNGEERAKGNILERFSAQQFPDLHSELNLSSLELGDSALYFCASSPNLPNTEAFFGQGTRLTVV.

The V and J genes are TRBV27 and TRBJ2-1, with D maybe TRBD2 (5 bases). V was clipped by 5 bases and J by 5 bases, with 10 bases between them. Germline V gene sequence: CDR1 MNHEY, CDR2 SMNVEV (reference sequence). The CDR3 sequence is 13 residues long. As DNA, the CDR3 is TGTGCCAGCAGTCGGGGAGCCAACAATGAGCAGTTCTTC. Its translation is CASSRGANNEQFF.

The CDR3 nucleotides are TGTGCCAGCAGTTCCGAATGGGGGCCCGACAGGGCCTATGGCTACACCTTC. It is translated as CASSSEWGPDRAYGYTF. The chain joins TRBV28 to TRBJ1-2; 7 bases are a match to TRBD1. The junction had 15 bases not matched to a gene; V was cut back by 4 bases and J by 4 bases. The germline gives CDR1 MDHEN, CDR2 SYDVKM. The CDR3 is 17 amino acids.

The CDR3 sequence is CASSLGVSRGPGNTIYF. DNA for the CDR3: TGTGCCAGCAGCTTAGGGGTCTCCAGGGGGCCAGGAAACACCATATATTTT. The chain carries TRBV11-2 and TRBJ1-3; 8 positions match TRBD1. Trimming cost V 1 base and J 4 bases; bases outside gene matches: 9. The length of the CDR3 is 17 residues. Germline CDR1 and CDR2: SGHAT and FQNNGV.

This clone was counted between two and nine times. V usage is TRBV18 and J usage is TRBJ1-6; D gene uncertain. Germline CDR1 and CDR2: KGHSH and LQKENI. The CDR3 has 15 residues. V lost 2 bases to trimming and J lost 7 bases, with 12 bases between them. The CDR3 bases are TGTGCCAGCTCACCATGGCGGGATCGAAATTCACCCCTCCACTTT. Its protein is CASSPWRDRNSPLHF. Drawing the rest from reference TRBV18 and TRBJ1-6, the complete variable domain is NAGVMQNPRHLVRRRGQEARLRCSPMKGHSHVYWYRQLPEEGLKFMVYLQKENIIDESGMPKERFSAEFPKEGPSILRIQQVVRGDSAAYFCASSPWRDRNSPLHFGNGTRLTVT.

The rearrangement joins TRBV11-3 to TRBJ2-2; no reliable D call. V lost 5 bases to trimming and J lost 4 bases, with 11 bases between them. This CDR3 has 14 amino acids. The V gene's germline CDR1 is SGHNT and CDR2 YENEEA. DNA for the CDR3: TGTGCCAGCAGCAGCCAACTTGGCACCGGGGAGCTGTTTTTT. It translates to CASSSQLGTGELFF.

The rearrangement uses TRBV18 and TRBJ2-7, with 8 positions matching TRBD1. The germline V gene encodes CDR1 KGHSH and CDR2 LQKENI. The CDR3 is made up of 16 amino acids. V lost 3 bases and J lost 2; bases outside the gene matches: 9. The CDR3 loop reads CASSPPGTGSPYEQYF. The CDR3 region has the DNA TGTGCCAGCTCACCCCCCGGGACAGGTTCCCCCTACGAGCAGTACTTC.